The 27 T cell receptor beta chains below all came from one sample that was sequenced in a study of cytomegalovirus exposure and HLA in healthy donors. The PCR contained 60 Vbeta and 13 Jbeta primers. The assay was immunoSEQ multiplex PCR, and TCRdb's table has in-frame clones only and misses some. The sample lists 95,000 to 150,000 clones, around three quarters occurring once. Sequences were obtained from PBMCs. These receptors were taken from a woman in her forties or fifties in good health and CMV-seronegative.

The chain uses TRBV19 and TRBJ1-1, with TRBD1 as a possible D gene (5 bases). This CDR3 region has 14 residues. V lost 5 bases and J 5 bases, leaving 15 bases between the germline ends. Per the germline V gene, CDR1 is LNHDA and CDR2 is SQIVND (reference sequence). In nucleotides, the CDR3 is TGTGCCAGTAGTCCACAAAAGGACATGACTGAAGCTTTCTTT. Translation: CASSPQKDMTEAFF.

This clone has only a few counts. The chain is built from TRBV7-6 and TRBJ2-5, with TRBD1 matching 8 bases. J was trimmed by 0 bases and V by 3 bases; bases with no gene match: 3. Germline CDR1 is SGHVS and CDR2 is FNYEAQ. The CDR3 is made up of 15 amino acids. CDR3 loop: CASSLRTGNQETQYF. The CDR3 DNA reads TGTGCCAGCAGCTTGAGGACAGGGAACCAAGAGACCCAGTACTTC.

On this clone: An end of the junction differs from the germline gene, which may be a read error. This sequence joins TRBV7-9 and TRBJ1-4, with 9 positions matching TRBD1. CDR3 length: 14 amino acids. The V gene's germline CDR1 is SEHNR and CDR2 FQNEAQ (reference sequence). The CDR3 here is CSSSLLQGAEKLFF. CDR3 coding DNA: TGTTCCAGCAGCTTGTTACAGGGGGCTGAAAAACTGTTTTTT.

The chain joins TRBV6-6 to TRBJ2-7; tentatively, D is TRBD2 (6 bases). The CDR3 loop spans 12 amino acids. V was trimmed by 5 bases and J by 3 bases, leaving 8 bases between them. Germline CDR1 is MNHNY and CDR2 is SVGAGI (reference sequence). The DNA of the CDR3 is TGTGCCAGCAGTGAGGAGGGCTACGAGCAGTACTTC. Encoded protein: CASSEEGYEQYF.

J is TRBJ2-5 and V is TRBV5-1; 8 bases line up with TRBD2. The CDR3 contains 15 residues. Germline V lookup: CDR1 SGHRS, CDR2 YFSETQ. Unmatched junction bases numbered 6, after V lost 2 bases and J lost 3 bases. Here the CDR3 reads CASSFTGTREETQYF. The CDR3 DNA reads as TGCGCCAGCAGCTTCACCGGGACTAGGGAAGAGACCCAGTACTTC.

This chain uses TRBV5-1 with TRBJ1-2; D may be TRBD1 (5 bases). The CDR3 is 17 residues long. Between the trimmed V and J ends, which lost 0 bases and 3 bases, there was a span of 18 bases. Germline V CDR1 and CDR2: SGHRS, YFSETQ. The DNA for the CDR3 is TGCGCCAGCAGCTTGGCCACACAGCGGGGGTTGGACTATGGCTACACCTTC. This encodes CASSLATQRGLDYGYTF.

The chain joins TRBV7-2 to TRBJ2-3, with D tentatively TRBD1 (8 bases). CDR3 length equals 16 residues. Trimming took 5 bases from V and 0 from J, leaving 15 bases between them. Germline-derived CDR1 and CDR2 are SGHTA and FQGNSA. The CDR3 here is CASSIKQGGSTDTQYF. The CDR3 nucleotides read TGTGCCAGCAGCATAAAACAGGGGGGGAGCACAGATACGCAGTATTTT. The complete variable domain, with remaining parts taken from reference TRBV7-2 and TRBJ2-3, reads GAGVSQSPSNKVTEKGKDVELRCDPISGHTALYWYRQSLGQGLEFLIYFQGNSAPDKSGLPSDRFSAERTGGSVSTLTIQRTQQEDSAVYLCASSIKQGGSTDTQYFGPGTRLTVL.

This clone was counted a single time. The chain joins TRBV19 to TRBJ2-5, with 8 nucleotides matching TRBD2. This CDR3 comprises 14 residues. With 5 bases clipped from V and 4 bases from J, the junction kept 6 bases outside the gene matches. Per the germline V gene, CDR1 is LNHDA and CDR2 is SQIVND (reference sequence). The CDR3 region has the DNA TGTGCCAGTAGTCGTTCGGGGGGGCGAGAGACCCAGTACTTC. This sequence encodes CASSRSGGRETQYF.

This sequence joins TRBV28 and TRBJ2-2; possibly TRBD1 for D (5 bases). Trimming pared 4 bases from V and 0 bases from J, leaving 12 bases between. The CDR3 is 16 amino acids. CDR1 and CDR2 from the germline V gene are MDHEN and SYDVKM. In DNA, the CDR3 is TGTGCCAGCAGTTCAGGGCTAGGAGCGAACACCGGGGAGCTGTTTTTT. Translation gives CASSSGLGANTGELFF.

The V call is TRBV28, the J call TRBJ2-1; 10 nucleotides line up with TRBD2. The CDR3 totals 13 residues. Germline trimming cut 10 bases from V and 9 bases from J; bases unmatched to any gene: 9. Looked up from germline, CDR1 is MDHEN and CDR2 is SYDVKM. CDR3 residues: CANQREGLGEQFF. In DNA form, the CDR3 reads TGTGCCAACCAGCGGGAGGGCCTAGGTGAGCAGTTCTTC.

This chain uses TRBV4-1 with TRBJ1-6, with 10 bases lining up with TRBD1. From germline, CDR1 is MGHRA and CDR2 YSYEKL. The J segment lost 6 bases and the V segment lost 7 bases, leaving 9 bases of the junction unmatched. The CDR3 has 16 residues. CDR3 loop: CASNPGTGVSNSPLHF. DNA of the CDR3: TGCGCCAGCAACCCCGGGACAGGGGTCTCTAATTCACCCCTCCACTTT.

This CDR3 is CASSFGQGIGSPLHF. As DNA, the CDR3 is TGTGCCAGCAGTTTTGGACAGGGGATAGGGTCACCCCTCCACTTT. V and J are TRBV28 and TRBJ1-6; 9 bases agree with TRBD1. From germline, CDR1 is MDHEN and CDR2 SYDVKM. The V segment lost 3 bases and the J segment 10 bases; nucleotides outside the gene matches: 7. This CDR3 comprises 15 residues.

The chain has TRBV28 and TRBJ2-7; D remains ambiguous. This CDR3 region has 12 residues. CDR1 and CDR2 (germline): MDHEN, SYDVKM. Trimming pared 4 bases from V and 4 bases from J, leaving 8 bases between. This CDR3 reads CASSSYGYEQYF. The CDR3 DNA is TGTGCCAGCAGTTCGTACGGGTACGAGCAGTACTTC.

The chain links TRBV7-9 to TRBJ2-3; possibly TRBD1 for D (5 bases). Trimming took 5 bases from V and 5 from J, leaving 11 bases between them. This CDR3 has 13 residues. Germline V lookup: CDR1 SEHNR, CDR2 FQNEAQ (reference sequence). For the CDR3, the DNA is TGTGCCAGCAGCCTGTCCCAGGGAGATACGCAGTATTTT. Translated: CASSLSQGDTQYF. Together with reference TRBV7-9 and TRBJ2-3, the CDR3 gives the full variable domain: DTGVSQNPRHKITKRGQNVTFRCDPISEHNRLYWYRQTLGQGPEFLTYFQNEAQLEKSRLLSDRFSAERPKGSFSTLEIQRTEQGDSAMYLCASSLSQGDTQYFGPGTRLTVL.

This clone has a single count. The chain combines TRBV6-5 with TRBJ2-1; D perhaps matches TRBD2 (5 bases). Germline V gives CDR1 MNHEY, CDR2 SVGAGI. This CDR3 region has 15 residues. V lost 2 bases to trimming and J lost 7 bases, with 15 bases between them. The CDR3 DNA reads TGTGCCAGCAGTTACGAGAGGGAGTGGGAAAATGAGCAGTTCTTC. The encoded protein is CASSYEREWENEQFF.

In nucleotides, the CDR3 is TGCAGCGTTGAAGGGCGACTGTCCTCCTATGGCTACACCTTC. This translates into CSVEGRLSSYGYTF. This rearrangement joins TRBV29-1 to TRBJ1-2; D gene unclear. The V and J ends lost 1 base and 4 bases respectively, with 13 bases between them. This CDR3 comprises 14 residues. Germline CDR1 SQVTM, CDR2 ANQGSEA. The complete variable domain, with remaining parts taken from reference TRBV29-1 and TRBJ1-2, reads SAVISQKPSRDICQRGTSLTIQCQVDSQVTMMFWYRQQPGQSLTLIATANQGSEATYESGFVIDKFPISRPNLTFSTLTVSNMSPEDSSIYLCSVEGRLSSYGYTFGSGTRLTVV.

This clone has just a few counts. The V and J genes are TRBV11-2 and TRBJ2-7; 10 bases fit TRBD2. The CDR3 sequence is 15 residues long. CDR1 and CDR2 (germline): SGHAT, FQNNGV. V was clipped by 5 bases and J by 6 bases; unmatched bases: 10. The CDR3 coding sequence is TGTGCCAGCAGCCCTATCAGCACTAGCGGGATCGAGCAGTACTTC. Translation gives CASSPISTSGIEQYF.

The chain has TRBV5-6 and TRBJ1-2, with TRBD1 identical over 10 bases. This CDR3 is 15 amino acids long. The V and J ends lost 4 bases and 5 bases, in that order; junction bases with no gene match: 8. From germline, CDR1 is SGHDT and CDR2 YYEEEE. This CDR3 is CASSPGTGAAYGYTF. The CDR3 nucleotides are TGTGCCAGCAGCCCGGGGACAGGGGCCGCGTATGGCTACACCTTC.

The chain has TRBV10-3 and TRBJ1-6; no reliable D call. The ends were cut back, 0 bases at V and 6 bases at J, with 6 bases in the middle. Germline values: CDR1 ENHRY, CDR2 SYGVKD. The CDR3 contains 14 residues. The CDR3 spells CAISESEGNSPLHF. CDR3 in DNA: TGTGCCATCAGTGAGTCTGAGGGTAATTCACCCCTCCACTTT.

This clone appeared a few times. V usage is TRBV18 and J usage is TRBJ1-2; D call uncertain. This CDR3 has 13 amino acids. Germline CDR1 and CDR2: KGHSH and LQKENI. V gave up 6 bases and J gave up 5 bases, with 13 bases separating them. The CDR3, as DNA: TGTGCCAGCTCCCCGGTCGAGGGATATGGCTACACCTTC. It specifies CASSPVEGYGYTF.

This chain connects TRBV4-2 to TRBJ2-7; 9 bases align to TRBD2. CDR1 and CDR2 (germline): LGHNA, YNFKEQ. V shed 1 base, J shed 1 base, and the junction held 5 bases outside the gene matches. This CDR3 has 16 residues. CDR3 protein: CASSQVAGEPSYEQYF. The CDR3 DNA is TGTGCCAGCAGCCAAGTAGCGGGAGAGCCTTCCTACGAGCAGTACTTC.

The rearrangement uses TRBV6-5 and TRBJ2-7, with D maybe TRBD2 (6 bases). In germline, CDR1 is MNHEY, CDR2 SVGAGI. The V gene lost 0 bases and the J gene lost 1 base, with 10 bases spanning the gap. The CDR3 covers 15 residues. The DNA of the CDR3 is TGTGCCAGCAGTTACTCGGCGGGGTCGTCCTACGAGCAGTACTTC. Translation gives CASSYSAGSSYEQYF.

CDR3 bases: TGCGCCAGCAGTCCTGGTGGGGGGAGCAGAGGCGGGGAGCTGTTTTTT. This sequence encodes CASSPGGGSRGGELFF. This chain links TRBV5-1 with TRBJ2-2, with D perhaps matching TRBD2 (6 bases). The ends were cut back, 5 bases at V and 7 bases at J, with 21 bases in the middle. The CDR3 extends over 16 amino acids. Germline assignment: CDR1 SGHRS and CDR2 YFSETQ. The full variable domain, rest sourced from reference TRBV5-1 and TRBJ2-2, is KAGVTQTPRYLIKTRGQQVTLSCSPISGHRSVSWYQQTPGQGLQFLFEYFSETQRNKGNFPGRFSGRQFSNSRSEMNVSTLELGDSALYLCASSPGGGSRGGELFFGEGSRLTVL.

The sample holds one count of this clone. The chain combines TRBV11-2 with TRBJ1-1, with 10 bases identical to TRBD1. V was pared by 5 bases and J by 1 base, with 13 bases of the junction left unmatched. This CDR3 is built from 18 residues. Germline CDR1 SGHAT, CDR2 FQNNGV. CDR3 residues: CASSLRGGQGMSNTEAFF. CDR3 DNA sequence: TGTGCCAGCAGCCTCCGAGGGGGACAGGGGATGTCGAACACTGAAGCTTTCTTT.

The V gene is TRBV25-1, the J gene TRBJ2-5, with D tentatively TRBD2 (6 bases). The CDR3 runs to 13 residues. Germline V gene sequence: CDR1 MGHDK, CDR2 SYGVNS. Trimming left V 2 bases short and J 3 bases short, with 7 bases between. CDR3 region: CASSEAGKETQYF. CDR3 bases: TGTGCCAGCAGTGAAGCGGGGAAAGAGACCCAGTACTTC.

This clone was seen a handful of times. The chain employs TRBV5-4 and TRBJ2-6; a weak D match, TRBD2 (6 bases). This CDR3 is 11 amino acids long. Per germline, CDR1 SGHNT and CDR2 YYREEE (reference sequence). The V gene lost 4 bases and the J gene lost 17 bases, with 13 bases spanning the gap. The chain's CDR3 is CASSGGLQLTF. The DNA of the CDR3 is TGTGCCAGCAGCGGGGGACTTCAATTGACTTTC. Variable domain in full (rest from reference TRBV5-4 and TRBJ2-6): ETGVTQSPTHLIKTRGQQVTLRCSSQSGHNTVSWYQQALGQGPQFIFQYYREEENGRGNFPPRFSGLQFPNYSSELNVNALELDDSALYLCASSGGLQLTFGAGSRLTVL.

This chain links TRBV7-2 with TRBJ2-1; tentative D call: TRBD2 (7 bases). This CDR3 comprises 17 residues. V lost 4 bases and J 14 bases, leaving 30 bases between the germline ends. Germline-derived CDR1 and CDR2 are SGHTA and FQGNSA. CDR3 DNA: TGTGCCAGCAGCTCCCTGCGCGTGGGCGGGAGTGGAGGGGGAAAGTTCTTC. This gives the protein CASSSLRVGGSGGGKFF.